The 7 T cell receptor beta chains in this list originate from one sample, sequenced in a study of blood T cell repertoires in COVID-19 (dated by TCRdb to about 2020). The library relied on the immunoSEQ multiplex PCR assay. As stored in TCRdb, this immuneACCESS dataset retains in-frame rearrangements with V and J assigned. A fraction of the clones does not appear; measured against another copy, unresolved V genes explain less than half of the discrepancy, and the remainder lacks a known reason. The sample data list about 69,000 clones, and 85% of these were observed just once. Together, the top ten hold roughly 2.9% of the sample. The sequenced sample was peripheral blood. The receptors were gathered from a man aged 80 or over with acute or convalescent COVID-19.

The V call is TRBV13, the J call TRBJ2-1, with 10 bases lining up with TRBD2. The CDR3 is made up of 17 amino acids. The germline CDR1 and CDR2 sequences are PRHDT and FYEKMQ (reference sequence). V lost 5 bases to trimming and J lost 2 bases; unmatched junction nucleotides: 9. The CDR3 region has the DNA TGTGCCAGCAGCCCAACAATTCTAGCGGGAGCCTACAATGAGCAGTTCTTC. Translated, it gives CASSPTILAGAYNEQFF. Based on the CDR3 plus reference TRBV13 and TRBJ2-1, the full variable domain is AAGVIQSPRHLIKEKRETATLKCYPIPRHDTVYWYQQGPGQDPQFLISFYEKMQSDKGSIPDRFSAQQFSDYHSELNMSSLELGDSALYFCASSPTILAGAYNEQFFGPGTRLTVL.

The V and J genes are TRBV2 and TRBJ2-5; TRBD1 might be the D (6 bases). Germline V lookup: CDR1 SNHLY, CDR2 FYNNEI. The CDR3 has 16 amino acids. V was pared by 1 base and J by 5 bases, with 17 bases between. The CDR3 DNA reads as TGTGCCAGCAGTGAAGAGGGGGTGGCCAATCGGGAGACCCAGTACTTC. Translation: CASSEEGVANRETQYF.

V is TRBV6-5 and J is TRBJ1-5; tentative D call: TRBD1 (6 bases). The germline gives CDR1 MNHEY, CDR2 SVGAGI. The CDR3 runs to 15 residues. The V gene lost 2 bases and the J gene lost 2 bases, with 10 bases spanning the gap. In DNA form, the CDR3 reads TGTGCCAGCAGTTACCGCAGGGGCGGCAATCAGCCCCAGCATTTT. Its translation: CASSYRRGGNQPQHF.

The chain joins TRBV6-5 to TRBJ1-1, with D tentatively TRBD1 (5 bases). CDR3 length equals 15 residues. Between the trimmed V and J ends, which lost 7 bases and 1 base, there was a span of 16 bases. Germline CDR1 is MNHEY and CDR2 is SVGAGI. This CDR3 reads CASTPGRQRNTEAFF. The CDR3 bases are TGTGCCAGCACCCCGGGTCGACAGAGGAACACTGAAGCTTTCTTT.

This chain links TRBV16 with TRBJ1-1; 7 bases map to TRBD1. The CDR3 spans 14 residues. Germline CDR1 is KGHSY and CDR2 is FQNENV. Trimming took 4 bases from V and 4 from J; bases not matched to a gene: 6. The CDR3 protein is CASSRSTGSTEAFF. The CDR3 DNA follows: TGTGCCAGCAGCCGCTCGACAGGGAGCACTGAAGCTTTCTTT.

The CDR3 reads CASSSGTGYEAFF. The CDR3 region has the DNA TGCGCCAGCAGCTCTGGGACAGGGTACGAAGCTTTCTTT. The rearrangement uses TRBV5-1 and TRBJ1-1; 9 bases agree with TRBD1. The CDR3 consists of 13 residues. Germline trimming cut 3 bases from V and 8 bases from J; bases unmatched to any gene: 5. The germline V gene encodes CDR1 SGHRS and CDR2 YFSETQ.

The chain uses TRBV10-1 and TRBJ2-2; 7 nucleotides agree with TRBD1. The J segment lost 5 bases and the V segment lost 6 bases, leaving 6 bases of the junction unmatched. Germline V gene sequence: CDR1 WNHNN, CDR2 SYGVQD (reference sequence). This CDR3 spans 14 amino acids. This chain's CDR3 is CASSVGGRTGELFF. For the CDR3, the DNA is TGCGCCAGCAGCGTAGGGGGCCGTACCGGGGAGCTGTTTTTT.